Listed here is a single T cell receptor beta chain. Its matching antigen is unknown. Donors came from a validation cohort of about 110 subjects, distinct from the first 666-subject cohort. Produced via immunoSEQ multiplex PCR; TCRdb's table is partial and in-frame only. Of about 220,000 clones in the sample, around nine tenths were seen once. This CDR3 comprises 15 residues. Germline V gene data show CDR1 as LNHNV and CDR2 as YYDKDF (reference sequence). Trimming stripped 0 bases from V and 5 bases from J, with 13 bases between. The data were obtained in a study of cytomegalovirus exposure and HLA in healthy donors. Study information: In a later analysis, it was reported that the roughly 130 validation repertoires had been produced on the same platform as the 700 or so repertoires belonging to the first cohort.

Regarding the study as a whole: Researchers reported that a few CMV-associated chains were confirmed in vitro as CMV antigen-specific. Some TCR beta chains (roughly 160 of them) were listed as cytomegalovirus-associated.

This chain uses TRBV15 with TRBJ1-2, with D unclear. The clonotype was recovered from a young man in good health and CMV-seronegative. Sequenced input: PBMCs. CDR3 sequence (DNA): TGTGCCACCAGCAGAGAACTGGACGGACTATATGGCTACACCTTC. It is translated as CATSRELDGLYGYTF.